The TCR beta chain under discussion was sequenced for a study of blood T cell repertoires in COVID-19. Study-wide background: Specimens from acute and convalescent COVID-19 originated in the United States, Italy and Spain. Nucleic acid was either cDNA or gDNA, and it came from T cells, B-cell-depleted T cells, or PBMCs.

CDR3 length: 15 residues. Germline V gene sequence: CDR1 SGDLS, CDR2 YYNGEE. V gave up 5 bases and J gave up 5 bases, with 19 bases separating them. Per the study methods: Scientists estimated how many nucleated cells there were by amplifying reference gene primers. The method was immunoSEQ multiplex PCR; TCRdb's version includes in-frame clones alone and lacks a portion of them. V, J and clone size were drawn from that table, and D and trimming were deduced from the DNA. The table includes about 33,000 clones, more than 85% detected once. Material for sequencing was peripheral blood. V gene TRBV9 combines with J gene TRBJ1-1; D not resolved. The sequence was collected from a male donor with active COVID-19. CDR3 DNA: TGTGCCAGCAGTACTACCCAGGTGGCGGGAACTGAAGCTTTCTTT. Amino acids: CASSTTQVAGTEAFF.